This T cell receptor beta chain stems from a study of CD8 T cell repertoires and HIV-1 epitope variants (dated by TCRdb to about 2020). As for the study more broadly: T cells were stimulated in separate culture wells with each of twenty-five peptides representing autologous and known Gag and Nef epitope variants. T cells were enriched with the EasySep Human T Cell Enrichment Kit and co-cultured with equal numbers of autologous T cell-negative cells as antigen-presenting cells. An aliquot of 1M T cells was saved as an uncultured baseline condition, separate from the approximately 75 T cell cultures. Cultures ran for around nine days in IMDM with gentamicin, with half-media changes on days 3 and 7 adding IL-2, IL-7 and IL-15. A total of more than 75 T cell cultures were run, with each culture condition done in triplicate except for one peptide, which was done in duplicate. Among the control conditions were a peptide pool of CMV, EBV and flu, the Ebola AY9 epitope serving as a negative control, and a well with no peptide. The epitopes tested were three Gag epitope families plus Nef HW9 and YT9.

Broad study findings and their caveats: Five clonotypes recognized the Nef KF9 family and one clonotype recognized the HW9 family, while no responses to the TAALDMSHF plasma variant were seen. The assay identified only TCR beta chains and indicated proliferation in response to antigen, without indicating T cell function or cytokine profile. The study identified about 9 antigen-specific TCR beta clonotypes, about six of which appeared to be cross-reactive for autologous or known escape epitope variants.

Worth noting for this clone: No antigen is known for it. No much larger clonotype is one base removed from it; base qualities were not supplied.

Sequencing of TCR beta CDR3 regions was done on the immunoSEQ platform at survey depth. The QIAamp DNA micro kit was used to extract genomic DNA from every cultured and uncultured CD8+ T cell population. The authors' analysis ran thus. Samples with fewer than 5,000 productive reads were excluded, resulting in the removal of about 7% of the roughly 80 HIV peptide-stimulated cultures. A MANAFEST web app trimmed sequences to CDR3 and removed nonproductive sequences, CDR3s under 5 amino acids, and those not starting C or ending F/W. To count as antigen-specific, a clonotype had to be expanded in at least 2 of 3 replicates compared with the no-peptide control at FDR 0.01, and only within one epitope family. A frequency at least fivefold higher than in wells stimulated with peptides from other epitope families was additionally required for specific clonotypes. This immuneACCESS table, as held by TCRdb, lists in-frame sequences with V and J called but not all clones. Of the missing ones, under half trace to an unresolved V gene in checked studies; the others have no known cause. V, J and clone size are taken as reported in that table, and D and trimming were inferred from the DNA itself. This sample gives under 100,000 clones in total; around 67% of them show up just once. Around 25% of the sample is in the top ten clones.

The EasySep Human CD8+ T Cell Enrichment Kit was used on day 10 to isolate CD8+ T cells from every culture. The germline V gene encodes CDR1 PRHDT and CDR2 FYEKMQ (reference sequence). The CDR3 sequence holds 16 residues, the cysteine and phenylalanine included. Left in the record is the CDR3 DNA by itself, 48 bases read in frame from the first base. V is cut by 4 bases and J by 1 base, and the space between the germline ends is 13 bases. This TCR was sampled from a male donor with HIV. Recombination linked TRBV13 to TRBJ2-2; no D segment can be confidently identified. The specimen sequenced was uncultured baseline CD8+ T cells from peripheral blood mononuclear cells (PBMCs). The CDR3 protein: CASSSTTYKNTGELFF. The nucleotides read TGTGCCAGCAGCTCGACGACATATAAGAACACCGGGGAGCTGTTTTTT.